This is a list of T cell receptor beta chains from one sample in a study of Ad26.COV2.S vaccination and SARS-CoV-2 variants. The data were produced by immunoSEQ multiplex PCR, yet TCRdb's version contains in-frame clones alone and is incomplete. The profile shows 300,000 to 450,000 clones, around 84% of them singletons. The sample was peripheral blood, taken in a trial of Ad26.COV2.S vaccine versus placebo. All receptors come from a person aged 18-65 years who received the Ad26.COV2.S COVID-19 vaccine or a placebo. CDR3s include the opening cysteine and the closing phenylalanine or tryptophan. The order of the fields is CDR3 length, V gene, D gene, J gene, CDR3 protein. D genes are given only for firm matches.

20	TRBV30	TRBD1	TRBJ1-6	CAWSGYASLTGTGYNSPLHF
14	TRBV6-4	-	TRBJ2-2	CASSEGGDAGELFF
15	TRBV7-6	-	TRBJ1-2	CASSLGRGSNYGYTF
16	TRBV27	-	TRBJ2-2	CASSLKAGRFTGELFF
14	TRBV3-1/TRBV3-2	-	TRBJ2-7	CASSPSFNYYEQYF
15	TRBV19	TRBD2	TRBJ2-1	CASSMEREGRNEQFF
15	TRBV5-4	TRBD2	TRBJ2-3	CASSVTSGGADTQYF
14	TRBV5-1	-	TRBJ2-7	CASKAGRWDDEQYF
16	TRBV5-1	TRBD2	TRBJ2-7	CASSLGLSSGGYEQYF
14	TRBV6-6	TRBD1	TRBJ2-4	CASSYTGTENIQYF
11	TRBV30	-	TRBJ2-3	CAWKLVDTQYF
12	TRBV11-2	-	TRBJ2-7	CASSLGDYEQYF
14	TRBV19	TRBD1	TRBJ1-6	CASSPGTGGSPLHF
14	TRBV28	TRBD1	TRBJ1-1	CASSLIAGGTEAFF
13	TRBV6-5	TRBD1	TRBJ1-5	CASSRTGNQPQHF